This is a list of T cell receptor beta chains from one sample in a study of blood T cells in healthy people across ages. MiXCR was run by TCRdb on the 5' RACE reads, yielding one entry per CDR3 protein. The sample comprises under 1,000,000 distinct CDR3 sequences, roughly 35% of which are singletons, and roughly 13% rests with the top ten. Sequenced: blood. These receptors were obtained from a man aged 18-30 years in good health. Both conserved end residues are part of each CDR3. D genes are given only for firm matches. Part of the rows lack a size; the others show once, few, many or a class for expanded clones.

size	J	D	V	CDR3	DNA
few	TRBJ1-2	TRBD1	TRBV12-5	CAGDRGYTF	TGTGCTGGGGACAGGGGCTACACCTTC
few	TRBJ1-6	.	TRBV6-5	CASSYRVFNSPLHF	TGTGCCAGCAGCTACAGGGTTTTTAATTCACCCCTCCACTTT
.	TRBJ1-1	TRBD1	TRBV7-2	CAGSLGRQGRAEAFF	TGTGCCGGCAGCTTAGGACGACAGGGGCGGGCTGAAGCTTTCTTT
few	TRBJ1-2	TRBD1	TRBV4-1	CASNEQGAGYGYTF	TGCGCCAGCAACGAACAGGGGGCGGGCTATGGCTACACCTTC
.	TRBJ2-5	TRBD1	TRBV27	CASTGTASYETQYF	TGTGCCAGCACCGGGACAGCCTCCTATGAGACCCAGTACTTC
few	TRBJ2-7	TRBD2	TRBV27	CASSLAGGFYNEQYF	TGTGCCAGCTCCCTAGCGGGGGGCTTCTACAATGAGCAGTACTTC
.	TRBJ1-1	.	TRBV5-1	CASSFGSWTEAFF	TGCGCCAGCAGCTTTGGGTCCTGGACTGAAGCTTTCTTT
once	TRBJ2-2	.	TRBV5-1	CASSWNRENTGELFF	TGCGCCAGCAGCTGGAACAGGGAAAACACCGGGGAGCTGTTTTTT
few	TRBJ2-1	.	TRBV29-1	CSVVSQGVLFF	TGCAGCGTTGTGAGTCAGGGTGTACTGTTCTTC
many	TRBJ2-1	TRBD1	TRBV5-1	CASRTTGQGNNEQFF	TGCGCCAGCAGGACCACGGGACAGGGAAACAATGAGCAGTTCTTC
few	TRBJ1-6	TRBD1	TRBV10-3	CAISERDSNNSPLHF	TGTGCCATCAGTGAGAGGGACAGCAATAATTCACCCCTCCACTTT
.	TRBJ2-1	.	TRBV20-1	CSARDYVRGGDEQFF	TGCAGTGCTAGAGATTATGTGAGGGGGGGGGATGAGCAGTTCTTC
.	TRBJ1-4	TRBD1	TRBV10-3	CAINPGQGENEKLFF	TGTGCCATCAACCCCGGACAGGGCGAAAATGAAAAACTGTTTTTT
.	TRBJ2-2	.	TRBV5-1	CASSLSGDTGELFF	TGCGCCAGCAGCTTGTCAGGGGACACCGGGGAGCTGTTTTTT
few	TRBJ1-1	.	TRBV5-1	CASTPVRGPNTEAFF	TGCGCCAGCACCCCCGTCAGGGGCCCGAACACTGAAGCTTTCTTT
few	TRBJ1-3	.	TRBV6-5	CASSYEGSGNTIYF	TGTGCCAGCAGTTACGAAGGGTCCGGAAACACCATATATTTT
few	TRBJ2-3	.	TRBV5-1	CASTPTGTSTDTQYF	TGCGCCAGCACCCCGACAGGAACTAGCACAGATACGCAGTATTTT
.	TRBJ2-6	.	TRBV5-4	CASSVQGSGTNVLTF	TGCGCCAGCAGCGTCCAGGGATCTGGGACCAACGTCCTGACTTTC
few	TRBJ2-1	.	TRBV11-3	CASSLGVTSYNEQFF	TGTGCCAGCAGCTTGGGGGTCACCTCCTACAATGAGCAGTTCTTC
.	TRBJ1-1	TRBD1	TRBV29-1	CSVARQGARTEAFF	TGCAGCGTCGCTCGACAGGGGGCGCGAACTGAAGCTTTCTTT
few	TRBJ1-4	TRBD1	TRBV20-1	CSARDRDATNEKLFF	TGCAGTGCTAGGGACAGGGACGCAACTAATGAAAAACTGTTTTTT
.	TRBJ1-2	.	TRBV6-2/TRBV6-3	CASSYSRQTYGYTF	TGTGCCAGCAGTTACTCACGACAAACTTATGGCTACACCTTC
few	TRBJ2-7	.	TRBV7-9	CASSLVGVLNEQYF	TGTGCCAGCAGCTTAGTCGGGGTCCTCAATGAGCAGTACTTC
.	TRBJ1-2	.	TRBV10-3	CATRQTGYTF	TGTGCCACACGACAGACTGGCTACACCTTC
few	TRBJ1-1	TRBD1	TRBV7-9	CASSETGMNTEAFF	TGTGCCAGCAGCGAGACAGGGATGAACACTGAAGCTTTCTTT
.	TRBJ2-1	.	TRBV6-2/TRBV6-3	CASSYVARGETGDEQFF	TGTGCCAGCAGTTACGTCGCTAGGGGGGAGACTGGGGATGAGCAGTTCTTC
.	TRBJ2-3	.	TRBV5-1	CASSLIQGTTDTQYF	TGCGCCAGCAGCTTGATTCAGGGGACCACAGATACGCAGTATTTT
.	TRBJ1-5	TRBD1	TRBV20-1	CSARPPTGSRGSNQPQHF	TGCAGTGCTAGGCCCCCGACAGGGTCAAGAGGGAGCAATCAGCCCCAGCATTTT
.	TRBJ2-1	.	TRBV7-8	CASSLMSGAGYNEQFF	TGTGCCAGCAGCTTAATGTCGGGGGCGGGTTACAATGAGCAGTTCTTC
few	TRBJ2-2	.	TRBV2	CASRASAKRNTGELFF	TGTGCCAGCAGGGCTAGCGCCAAGAGGAACACCGGGGAGCTGTTTTTT
.	TRBJ2-7	TRBD1	TRBV20-1	CSARAGTGTYEQYF	TGCAGTGCTAGAGCCGGGACAGGGACCTACGAGCAGTACTTC
.	TRBJ1-5	.	TRBV7-9	CASSSRRTLDRDSNQPQHF	TGTGCCAGCAGCTCCCGGAGAACCTTGGACCGAGATAGCAATCAGCCCCAGCATTTT
.	TRBJ1-2	.	TRBV28	CASSSTRHVYGYTF	TGTGCCAGCAGTTCCACTAGACACGTCTATGGCTACACCTTC
.	TRBJ1-1	.	TRBV6-5	CASSYGVRTEAFF	TGTGCCAGCAGTTACGGGGTTCGCACTGAAGCTTTCTTT
.	TRBJ2-1	TRBD2	TRBV7-3	CASSLNFAGGEQFF	TGTGCCAGCAGCTTAAACTTCGCGGGAGGTGAGCAGTTCTTC
.	TRBJ2-5	TRBD2	TRBV20-1	CSARGRLAGAETQYF	TGCAGTGCTAGAGGGCGACTAGCGGGGGCAGAGACCCAGTACTTC
.	TRBJ1-2	.	TRBV14	CASSPPRESYGYTF	TGTGCCAGCAGCCCACCCCGCGAGTCCTATGGCTACACCTTC
.	TRBJ1-6	TRBD1	TRBV28	CASSPTRQGFNSPLHF	TGTGCCAGCAGTCCCACCCGACAGGGTTTCAATTCACCCCTCCACTTT
.	TRBJ1-3	TRBD1	TRBV5-1	CASSDPGQGNGNTIYF	TGCGCCAGCAGCGACCCGGGACAGGGTAATGGAAACACCATATATTTT
.	TRBJ1-4	.	TRBV12-3/TRBV12-4	CASSFKRPNEKLFF	TGTGCCAGCAGTTTTAAGCGGCCAAATGAAAAACTGTTTTTT
.	TRBJ2-3	.	TRBV24-1	CATSEPGATVTDTQYF	TGTGCCACCAGTGAGCCGGGGGCGACGGTCACAGATACGCAGTATTTT
few	TRBJ2-7	TRBD2	TRBV7-2	CASSLAAGGNNYEQYF	TGTGCCAGCAGCTTAGCAGCGGGGGGAAATAACTACGAGCAGTACTTC
.	TRBJ2-7	TRBD1	TRBV12-3/TRBV12-4	CASTKARDRGRGEQYF	TGTGCCAGCACTAAAGCAAGGGACAGGGGGAGAGGCGAGCAGTACTTC
.	TRBJ2-5	.	TRBV12-3/TRBV12-4	CASAKGETQYF	TGTGCCAGCGCAAAGGGGGAGACCCAGTACTTC
.	TRBJ2-1	.	TRBV2	CASSERQVAHNEQFF	TGTGCCAGCAGTGAACGGCAGGTTGCCCACAATGAGCAGTTCTTC
many	TRBJ1-2	.	TRBV29-1	CSVDRTYGYTF	TGCAGCGTTGACAGGACCTATGGCTACACCTTC